This TCR beta chain emerged from a study of spatial heterogeneity in lung cancer. In its sample, this clonotype was seen many times. All TCR cDNA molecules were individually tagged with a unique molecular identifier. TCRdb re-called the 5' RACE reads through MiXCR, storing one row per CDR3 protein. In the table there are some 52,000 distinct CDR3 sequences, around 7% of which are singletons. The CDR3 runs to 14 residues. Between the trimmed V and J ends, which lost 7 bases and 4 bases, there was a span of 14 bases. CDR1 is MDHEN and CDR2 is SYDVKM in the germline V gene. Time point noted: sample taken at primary tumor resection. The study sequenced unsorted whole RNA from tumor, nontumor lung or frozen PBMC.

The chain employs TRBV28 and TRBJ2-1, with D perhaps matching TRBD1 (6 bases). The clonotype was recovered from a female donor with early-stage non-small cell lung cancer. The sample here was PBMCs, taken at surgery. This CDR3 reads CASTTGQKYNEQFF. For the CDR3, the DNA is TGTGCCAGCACCACAGGGCAAAAGTACAATGAGCAGTTCTTC. The variable domain in full, completed from reference TRBV28 and TRBJ2-1, reads DVKVTQSSRYLVKRTGEKVFLECVQDMDHENMFWYRQDPGLGLRLIYFSYDVKMKEKGDIPEGYSVSREKKERFSLILESASTNQTSMYLCASTTGQKYNEQFFGPGTRLTVL.